A selection of T cell receptor beta chains follows, all from one sample in a study of human T cells and chemical hapten exposure. TCRdb recomputed calls from the RACE reads with MiXCR, one row per CDR3 protein. The sample carries fewer than 100,000 distinct CDR3 sequences, around a tenth recorded once. Material: whole blood, obtained in connection with sensitization to the hapten diphenylcyclopropenone (DPC). All receptors come from a man aged 18 to 29 with alopecia areata. Some clones in this sample may be carry-over from other donors' samples. Both conserved end residues are part of each CDR3. Fields, in order: J gene, V gene, CDR3 protein.

j_gene: TRBJ2-5; v_gene: TRBV7-9; CDR3aa: CASTPSGTGGETQYF
j_gene: TRBJ1-4; v_gene: TRBV5-1; CDR3aa: CASSSGQVSTNEKLFF
j_gene: TRBJ1-1; v_gene: TRBV5-1; CDR3aa: CASSLESGTERLNTEAFF
j_gene: TRBJ1-2; v_gene: TRBV7-8; CDR3aa: CASSSITQGYGYTF
j_gene: TRBJ2-1; v_gene: TRBV10-3; CDR3aa: CASQERGTNNEQFF
j_gene: TRBJ2-6; v_gene: TRBV7-8; CDR3aa: CASSFSFTRARTISGANVLTF
j_gene: TRBJ1-1; v_gene: TRBV20-1; CDR3aa: CSARIGRLNTEAFF
j_gene: TRBJ1-6; v_gene: TRBV7-9; CDR3aa: CASSLASVYNSPLHF
j_gene: TRBJ1-6; v_gene: TRBV12-2; CDR3aa: CASRLECARSSYNSPLHF
j_gene: TRBJ1-5; v_gene: TRBV12-3/TRBV12-4; CDR3aa: CASSLSPLGVGQPQHF
j_gene: TRBJ2-1; v_gene: TRBV6-4; CDR3aa: CASSETGTNPYNEQFF
j_gene: TRBJ2-7; v_gene: TRBV25-1; CDR3aa: CASSAQGAHYEQYF
j_gene: TRBJ2-7; v_gene: TRBV20-1; CDR3aa: CSARAGDRVLYEQYF
j_gene: TRBJ2-3; v_gene: TRBV7-9; CDR3aa: CASMAGSNTQYF
j_gene: TRBJ2-3; v_gene: TRBV4-3; CDR3aa: CASSQGWGVGDTQYF
j_gene: TRBJ2-1; v_gene: TRBV11-2; CDR3aa: CASSLAPRVAYNEQFF
j_gene: TRBJ2-2; v_gene: TRBV3-1; CDR3aa: CASSPLQGNTGELFF
j_gene: TRBJ2-1; v_gene: TRBV5-4; CDR3aa: CASSLLAGGYNEQFF
j_gene: TRBJ1-2; v_gene: TRBV10-2; CDR3aa: CASRSDYNYGYTF
j_gene: TRBJ1-1; v_gene: TRBV6-1; CDR3aa: CASSEAPRARGGFF
j_gene: TRBJ1-1; v_gene: TRBV10-3; CDR3aa: CAISGTGRNTEAFF
j_gene: TRBJ2-5; v_gene: TRBV6-6; CDR3aa: CASSYPPDRVSPETQYF
j_gene: TRBJ2-7; v_gene: TRBV6-2/TRBV6-3; CDR3aa: CASSYYAGTTGEQYF
j_gene: TRBJ1-1; v_gene: TRBV29-1; CDR3aa: CTITMNTEAFF
j_gene: TRBJ2-1; v_gene: TRBV3-1; CDR3aa: CASSPSGGTFYEQFF
j_gene: TRBJ1-2; v_gene: TRBV11-2; CDR3aa: CASSPGTGIGYGYTF
j_gene: TRBJ2-5; v_gene: TRBV6-5; CDR3aa: CASSPQGFRAETQYF
j_gene: TRBJ2-1; v_gene: TRBV29-1; CDR3aa: CSASPGAGEQNEQFF
j_gene: TRBJ1-1; v_gene: TRBV4-3; CDR3aa: CASSQDGDGGTEAFF
j_gene: TRBJ2-1; v_gene: TRBV27; CDR3aa: CVSSPATKGYSYNEQFF
j_gene: TRBJ1-2; v_gene: TRBV12-2; CDR3aa: CASRLAWITGTPNYGYTF
j_gene: TRBJ1-6; v_gene: TRBV3-2; CDR3aa: CASSQDGGSRAPLHF
j_gene: TRBJ1-2; v_gene: TRBV4-1; CDR3aa: CASSSRTRGNYGYTF
j_gene: NA; v_gene: TRBV18; CDR3aa: CASSPPTSGGFKNIQFF
j_gene: TRBJ1-2; v_gene: TRBV25-1; CDR3aa: CASSEFRQNPLGYTF
j_gene: TRBJ1-2; v_gene: TRBV7-8; CDR3aa: CASSSSESYGYTF
j_gene: TRBJ1-3; v_gene: TRBV28; CDR3aa: CASSFRGYGNTIYF
j_gene: TRBJ2-1; v_gene: TRBV28; CDR3aa: CASSLSGRASGVYNEQFF
j_gene: TRBJ2-2; v_gene: TRBV29-1; CDR3aa: CSTRQAGELFF
j_gene: TRBJ2-1; v_gene: TRBV20-1; CDR3aa: CSAPPGGYNEQFF
j_gene: TRBJ1-1; v_gene: TRBV7-6; CDR3aa: CASSLSMNTEAFF
j_gene: TRBJ1-1; v_gene: TRBV6-5; CDR3aa: CATKELSRSLNTEAFF
j_gene: TRBJ1-2; v_gene: TRBV12-3/TRBV12-4; CDR3aa: CASRGQGFNYGYTF
j_gene: TRBJ1-2; v_gene: TRBV29-1; CDR3aa: CSVESGFGYTF
j_gene: TRBJ1-4; v_gene: TRBV4-2; CDR3aa: CASHKSPLVPINNEKLFF
j_gene: TRBJ2-1; v_gene: TRBV19; CDR3aa: CASKRRADSSYNEQFF
j_gene: TRBJ1-2; v_gene: TRBV19; CDR3aa: CASKWSGADYGYTF
j_gene: TRBJ2-5; v_gene: TRBV20-1; CDR3aa: CSAGLLAGDQETQYF
j_gene: TRBJ2-5; v_gene: TRBV4-1; CDR3aa: CASRPETGATRRETQYF
j_gene: TRBJ1-2; v_gene: TRBV28; CDR3aa: CASSQQTNYGYTF
j_gene: TRBJ2-7; v_gene: TRBV6-2/TRBV6-3; CDR3aa: CASSYKPGEGQYF
j_gene: TRBJ2-3; v_gene: TRBV6-5; CDR3aa: CASSYLAGTDTQYF
j_gene: TRBJ2-5; v_gene: TRBV28; CDR3aa: CASSLAQETQYF